This TCR beta chain comes out of a study of blood T cell repertoires in COVID-19. Only in-frame clones appear in the TCRdb table, and some are missing; sequencing was by immunoSEQ multiplex PCR. Here the sample spans some 250,000 clones, 88% being singletons. The length of the CDR3 is 16 residues. Germline V gene sequence: CDR1 MNHEY, CDR2 SVGEGT. Trimming removed 6 bases at V and 12 bases at J, with 29 bases between. The sequence derives from a middle-aged woman who had recovered from COVID-19. The sample taken for sequencing was peripheral blood. V gene TRBV6-2 or TRBV6-3 combines with J gene TRBJ1-2, with no clear D. The CDR3 sequence: CASSHGRHSSSEVDTF. CDR3 sequence (DNA): TGTGCCAGCAGCCACGGGAGGCACTCAAGTTCCGAGGTCGACACCTTC.